This is a list of T cell receptor beta chains from one sample in a study of tumor-infiltrating lymphocytes in localized non-small cell lung cancer. Assay used: immunoSEQ multiplex PCR; TCRdb lists only in-frame clones, some missing. The sample comprises thousands of clones, about four fifths of which are singletons, and roughly 9.8% rests with the top ten. The sequenced sample was uninvolved lung tissue not adjacent to the tumor. Receptors originate from a human donor with non-small cell lung cancer. The CDR3 runs from the conserved cysteine through the conserved F or W. The D gene is left open where the match is weak. A row's size may be missing; if present it is once, few, many or a size class.

v_call,clone_size,j_call,d_call,cdr3_aa,cdr3_nt
TRBV5-5,-,TRBJ2-5,TRBD2,CASSTGLADKETQYF,TGTGCCAGCAGCACAGGACTAGCAGATAAAGAGACCCAGTACTTC
TRBV15,-,TRBJ2-5,-,CATSRGEPGSGQTQYF,TGTGCCACCAGCAGAGGAGAACCAGGGTCGGGACAGACCCAGTACTTC
TRBV6-1,-,TRBJ2-2,TRBD2,CATGDSGRRAGELFF,TGTGCCACCGGAGATAGCGGGAGAAGGGCCGGGGAGCTGTTTTTT
TRBV7-6,-,TRBJ1-4,TRBD1,CASSFGQGDEKLFF,TGTGCCAGCAGCTTTGGACAGGGGGATGAAAAACTGTTTTTT
TRBV6-5,-,TRBJ2-7,TRBD1,CASSSPGQGAYEQYF,TGTGCCAGCAGTTCCCCGGGACAGGGGGCCTACGAGCAGTACTTC
TRBV11-2,-,TRBJ2-7,TRBD2,CASSLALAGGSYEQYF,TGTGCCAGCAGCTTAGCCCTAGCGGGAGGCTCCTACGAGCAGTACTTC
TRBV15,-,TRBJ1-1,-,CATSRDTRFEAFF,TGTGCCACCAGCAGAGATACGAGGTTCGAAGCTTTCTTT
TRBV5-6,-,TRBJ1-3,TRBD1,CASSFRQGGTGNTIYF,TGTGCCAGCAGCTTTAGACAGGGTGGGACTGGAAACACCATATATTTT
TRBV6-1,-,TRBJ1-2,-,CASTPVNVGAGGYTF,TGTGCCAGCACCCCTGTGAATGTGGGGGCGGGTGGCTACACCTTC
TRBV6-1,-,TRBJ2-7,TRBD2,CASSETSGYRHEQYF,TGTGCCAGCAGTGAAACTAGCGGGTATAGGCACGAGCAGTACTTC
TRBV29-1,-,TRBJ1-1,TRBD1,CSSKQGAATEAFF,TGCAGCTCTAAGCAGGGGGCCGCCACTGAAGCTTTCTTT
TRBV10-3,-,TRBJ2-7,TRBD1,CAISLTGDRAYEQYF,TGTGCCATCAGTCTCACGGGGGACAGGGCCTACGAGCAGTACTTC
TRBV2,-,TRBJ2-7,-,CASSGVAAYEQYF,TGTGCCAGCAGTGGCGTGGCAGCCTACGAGCAGTACTTC
TRBV7-3,-,TRBJ2-1,-,CASSLSGVVGGEQFF,TGTGCCAGCAGCTTATCGGGAGTAGTGGGAGGTGAGCAGTTCTTC
TRBV11-2,-,TRBJ2-2,TRBD2,CASRLLAGGTGELFF,TGTGCCAGCAGATTACTAGCGGGAGGCACCGGGGAGCTGTTTTTT
TRBV5-1,-,TRBJ2-1,-,CASRMAGSYNEQFF,TGCGCCAGCAGGATGGCCGGATCCTACAATGAGCAGTTCTTC
TRBV7-3,few,TRBJ2-5,-,CASSLAGHQETQYF,TGTGCCAGCAGCTTGGCGGGTCACCAAGAGACCCAGTACTTC
TRBV6-1,-,TRBJ2-1,TRBD2,CASIREGSYYNEQFF,TGTGCCAGCATCCGGGAGGGGTCCTACTACAATGAGCAGTTCTTC
TRBV28,-,TRBJ2-7,TRBD2,CASSAGTSGGYEQYF,TGTGCCAGCAGTGCCGGGACTAGCGGAGGATACGAGCAGTACTTC
TRBV11-2,-,TRBJ2-1,TRBD1,CASSRGTGEYNEQFF,TGTGCCAGCAGCCGAGGGACAGGGGAGTACAATGAGCAGTTCTTC
TRBV18,-,TRBJ1-1,-,CASSPLDTTNTEAFF,TGTGCCAGCTCACCCCTAGACACCACGAACACTGAAGCTTTCTTT
TRBV6-1,-,TRBJ2-7,-,CASSVNSAYEQYF,TGTGCCAGCAGTGTCAATAGCGCCTACGAGCAGTACTTC
TRBV30,medium-sized,TRBJ1-1,-,CAWSMNTEAFF,TGTGCCTGGAGTATGAACACTGAAGCTTTCTTT
TRBV2,-,TRBJ2-6,TRBD1,CASSIDRASSGANVLTF,TGTGCCAGCAGTATTGACAGGGCATCATCTGGGGCCAACGTCCTGACTTTC
TRBV2,-,TRBJ1-5,TRBD1,CASRYGTASNQPQHF,TGTGCCAGCAGGTACGGGACAGCAAGTAATCAGCCCCAGCATTTT
TRBV27,-,TRBJ2-1,-,CASSTPRQREQFF,TGTGCCAGCAGCACCCCCCGGCAAAGGGAGCAGTTCTTC
TRBV29-1,-,TRBJ2-1,-,CSVETAPGVEQFF,TGCAGCGTTGAAACAGCCCCTGGAGTTGAGCAGTTCTTC
TRBV6-1,-,TRBJ1-4,-,CASSVSYSNEKLFF,TGTGCCAGCAGTGTGTCCTACAGTAATGAAAAACTGTTTTTT
TRBV4-3,-,TRBJ1-4,TRBD1,CASSSGGAANEKLFF,TGCGCCAGCAGTTCAGGGGGCGCAGCTAATGAAAAACTGTTTTTT
TRBV4-1,-,TRBJ2-5,TRBD2,CASSQVLAGVGTQYF,TGCGCCAGCAGCCAAGTCCTAGCGGGGGTAGGGACCCAGTACTTC
TRBV10-1,-,TRBJ2-1,-,CASSESGAFGNEQFF,TGCGCCAGCAGTGAGTCTGGGGCTTTTGGGAATGAGCAGTTCTTC
TRBV4-2,-,TRBJ2-2,-,CASSQAAGSNTGELFF,TGTGCCAGCAGCCAAGCGGCAGGCAGTAACACCGGGGAGCTGTTTTTT
TRBV18,-,TRBJ1-3,TRBD1,CASSPNFIPTGAQSSGNTIYF,TGTGCCAGCTCACCGAACTTTATCCCGACAGGGGCCCAATCCTCTGGAAACACCATATATTTT